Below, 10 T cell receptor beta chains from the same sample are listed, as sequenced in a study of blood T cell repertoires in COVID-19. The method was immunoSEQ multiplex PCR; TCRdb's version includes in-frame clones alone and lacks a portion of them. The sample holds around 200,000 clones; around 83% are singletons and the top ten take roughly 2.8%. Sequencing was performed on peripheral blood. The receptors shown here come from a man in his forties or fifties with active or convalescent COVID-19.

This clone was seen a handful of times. The CDR3: CASSFRVGAKGYTF. The CDR3 region has the DNA TGTGCCAGCAGCTTTAGAGTGGGGGCTAAGGGCTACACCTTC. This rearrangement joins TRBV7-2 to TRBJ1-2; tentatively, D is TRBD1 (6 bases). CDR1 and CDR2 from the germline V gene are SGHTA and FQGNSA. V lost 3 bases, J lost 8 bases, and 16 bases lay in between. CDR3 length equals 14 residues.

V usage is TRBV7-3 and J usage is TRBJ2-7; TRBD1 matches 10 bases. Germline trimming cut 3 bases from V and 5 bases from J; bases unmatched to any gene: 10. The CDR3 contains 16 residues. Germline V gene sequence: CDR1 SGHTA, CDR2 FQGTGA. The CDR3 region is CASSFGDRGDSDEQYF. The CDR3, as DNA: TGTGCCAGCAGCTTTGGGGACAGGGGTGACAGCGACGAGCAGTACTTC.

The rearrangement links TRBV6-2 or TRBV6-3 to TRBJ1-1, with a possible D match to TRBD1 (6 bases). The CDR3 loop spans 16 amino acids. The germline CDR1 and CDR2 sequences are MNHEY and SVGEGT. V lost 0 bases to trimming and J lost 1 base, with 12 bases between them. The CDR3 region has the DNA TGTGCCAGCAGTTACTCGGGTGCAGGGGCGAACACTGAAGCTTTCTTT. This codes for CASSYSGAGANTEAFF.

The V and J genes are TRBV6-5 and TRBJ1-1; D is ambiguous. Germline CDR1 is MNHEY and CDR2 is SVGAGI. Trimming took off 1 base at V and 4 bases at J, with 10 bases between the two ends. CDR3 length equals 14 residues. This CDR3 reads CASSYFHESTEAFF. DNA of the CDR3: TGTGCCAGCAGTTACTTCCACGAGAGCACTGAAGCTTTCTTT.

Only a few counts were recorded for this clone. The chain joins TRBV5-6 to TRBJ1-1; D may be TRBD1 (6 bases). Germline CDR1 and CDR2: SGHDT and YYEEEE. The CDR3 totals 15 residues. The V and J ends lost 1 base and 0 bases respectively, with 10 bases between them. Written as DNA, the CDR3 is TGTGCCAGCAGCTTGATAGGACAGTTGAACACTGAAGCTTTCTTT. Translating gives CASSLIGQLNTEAFF.

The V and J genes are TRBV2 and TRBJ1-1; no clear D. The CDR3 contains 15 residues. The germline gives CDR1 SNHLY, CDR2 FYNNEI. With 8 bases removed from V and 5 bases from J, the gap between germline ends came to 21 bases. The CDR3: CASETTSPGGTEAFF. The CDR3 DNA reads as TGTGCCAGCGAGACCACTTCACCTGGCGGGACTGAAGCTTTCTTT.

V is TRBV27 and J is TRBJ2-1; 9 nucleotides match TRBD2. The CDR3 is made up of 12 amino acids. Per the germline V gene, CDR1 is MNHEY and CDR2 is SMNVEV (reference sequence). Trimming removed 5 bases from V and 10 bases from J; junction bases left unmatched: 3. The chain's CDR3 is CASSPGLAEQFF. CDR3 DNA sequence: TGTGCCAGCAGTCCCGGACTAGCGGAGCAGTTCTTC.

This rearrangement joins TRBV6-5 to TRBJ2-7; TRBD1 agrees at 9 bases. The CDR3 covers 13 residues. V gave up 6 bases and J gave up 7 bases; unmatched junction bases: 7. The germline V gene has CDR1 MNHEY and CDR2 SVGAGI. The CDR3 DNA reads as TGTGCCAGCAGGAAACAGGGGGCGCGGGAGCAGTACTTC. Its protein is CASRKQGAREQYF.

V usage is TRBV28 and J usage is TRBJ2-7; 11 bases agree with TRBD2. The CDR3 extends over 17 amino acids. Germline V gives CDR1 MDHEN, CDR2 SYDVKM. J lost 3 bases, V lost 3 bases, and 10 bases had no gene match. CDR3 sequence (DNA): TGTGCCAGCAGTTTCCTACTAATAGCGGGAGGGCACTACGAGCAGTACTTC. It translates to CASSFLLIAGGHYEQYF.

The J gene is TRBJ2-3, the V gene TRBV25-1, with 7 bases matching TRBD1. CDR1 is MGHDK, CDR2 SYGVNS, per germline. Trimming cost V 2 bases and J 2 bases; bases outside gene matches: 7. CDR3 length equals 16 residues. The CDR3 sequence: CASSEQGQPFTDTQYF. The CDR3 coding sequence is TGTGCCAGCAGTGAACAGGGACAGCCCTTCACAGATACGCAGTATTTT.